The T cell receptor (beta chain) described here comes from a study of cytomegalovirus exposure and HLA in healthy donors. Notes on the study in general: Certain indistinguishable V segments, among them TRBV6-2 and TRBV6-3, were excluded.

Per germline, CDR1 GTSNPN and CDR2 SVGIG (reference sequence). V gave up 2 bases and J gave up 10 bases, with 9 bases separating them. The CDR3 runs 12 residues. With regard to this clone: What it binds is unknown.

The PCR ran on 60 Vbeta and 13 Jbeta primers. This table comes from immunoSEQ multiplex PCR, and its TCRdb copy is limited to in-frame clones, with some not included. Of about 140,000 clones in the sample, around 76% were seen once. The clonotype comes from a male donor in good health and CMV-seronegative. Sequencing used PBMCs. This sequence joins TRBV30 and TRBJ1-6; tentative D call: TRBD1 (5 bases). The CDR3 loop reads CAWSSPGSPLHF. The CDR3 bases are TGTGCCTGGAGTAGCCCAGGGTCACCCCTCCACTTT.